The source of this T cell receptor (beta chain) is a study of diagnostic markers for celiac disease (TCRdb year 2020). Sequencing took place on an Illumina MiSeq. The reads underwent TCRdb reprocessing, giving one record for each CDR3 protein sequence and no DNA. The table for this sample records 5,500 to 7,000 distinct CDR3 sequences. Clones ranked in the top ten supply 5.5% to 7.5% of the sample. Turning to this clonotype: It lacks a known antigen.

Sequences were obtained from either unsorted cells or a sorted T cell fraction (not recorded which). The TCR sequence derives from a human donor. This table probably holds off-target reads from a library built for another chain.

The CDR3 region has the sequence CSAFRRGSAYEQYF. Recombination joined TRBV20-1 with TRBJ2-7; TCRdb names TRBD1, which stays unverified in the absence of DNA. CDR1 and CDR2, per the germline V gene (reference sequence), are DFQATT and SNEGSKA. Inclusive of the bounding cysteine and phenylalanine, the CDR3 is 14 residues long. A DNA sequence was not provided.